This T cell receptor (beta chain) was sequenced in a study of cytomegalovirus exposure and HLA in healthy donors. Vbeta (60) and Jbeta (13) primers were used in the PCR. The protocol was immunoSEQ multiplex PCR, while the TCRdb copy is restricted to in-frame clones and leaves out a portion. The sample records fewer than 250,000 clones, around 84% being singletons. The sequenced material came from PBMCs. The clonotype comes from a man aged 40-50 years in good health and CMV-seropositive.

CDR3 loop: CASSYSSSTTNEKLFF. CDR3 bases: TGTGCCAGCAGTTACTCGAGTAGTACAACTAATGAAAAACTGTTTTTT. This chain connects TRBV6-6 to TRBJ1-4; D is unclear. The CDR3 length is 16 residues. Germline V gene lookup returns CDR1 MNHNY and CDR2 SVGAGI (reference sequence). Trimming left V 0 bases short and J 0 bases short, with 8 bases between.